Sequencing of this TCR beta chain was carried out in a study of cytomegalovirus exposure and HLA in healthy donors. The J segment lost 1 base and the V segment lost 2 bases, leaving 7 bases of the junction unmatched. Germline CDR1 reads SQVTM; CDR2 reads ANQGSEA. The CDR3 is 15 residues long. Donors in the study were healthy people who gave bone marrow. Primers for the PCR totalled 60 Vbeta and 13 Jbeta. The table came from immunoSEQ multiplex PCR; TCRdb's copy has only in-frame clones and leaves some out. Of under 300,000 clones listed, roughly four fifths are singletons. Sequenced: PBMCs. V usage is TRBV29-1 and J usage is TRBJ2-5, with 7 bases aligning to TRBD2. This TCR came from a woman aged 55-75 years in good health and CMV-seropositive. CDR3: CSVERGAGIQETQYF. CDR3 in DNA: TGCAGCGTTGAAAGGGGAGCGGGGATCCAAGAGACCCAGTACTTC.